These 9 T cell receptor beta chains were all obtained from the same sample, sequenced in a study of blood T cell repertoires in COVID-19. The repertoire was sequenced with immunoSEQ multiplex PCR; TCRdb's copy has only in-frame clones and lacks some. The sample yields around 360,000 clones, about 87% seen once. The material sequenced was PBMCs or T cells enriched from blood (not recorded which). The receptors were gathered from a middle-aged man in a cohort exposed to, infected with or recovered from COVID-19 (not recorded which).

This chain uses TRBV7-8 with TRBJ2-1, with a possible D match to TRBD2 (8 bases). Germline assignment: CDR1 SGHVS and CDR2 FQNEAQ. V dropped 7 bases and J dropped 4 bases, with 32 bases sitting between them. CDR3 length: 20 residues. The chain's CDR3 is CASKDGTEFGLAGMYNEQFF. CDR3 DNA sequence: TGTGCCAGCAAAGATGGGACAGAATTTGGTTTAGCGGGAATGTACAATGAGCAGTTCTTC.

This chain uses TRBV21-1 with TRBJ2-7; the D segment call TRBD2 is taken from the table without a DNA check. TRBV21-1 is annotated as a pseudogene. The CDR3 totals 16 residues. Here the CDR3 reads CASSKVGRESSYEQYF. The CDR3 nucleotides are TGTGCCAGCAGCAAAGTGGGGCGGGAGAGCTCCTACGAGCAGTACTTC.

A note on this clone: The same CDR3 also results from other DNA sequences found in this sample. The rearrangement links TRBV7-9 to TRBJ2-7, with D uncertain. Trimming cost V 5 bases and J 0 bases, with 5 bases left between them. The CDR3 runs 12 residues. Germline lookup yields CDR1 SEHNR and CDR2 FQNEAQ (reference sequence). The CDR3 sequence: CASSPSSYEQYF. The CDR3 DNA sequence: TGTGCCAGCAGCCCGTCCTCCTACGAGCAGTACTTC.

The rearrangement uses TRBV19 and TRBJ2-7; D perhaps matches TRBD1 (5 bases). From germline, CDR1 is LNHDA and CDR2 SQIVND (reference sequence). The CDR3 has 12 amino acids. V dropped 2 bases and J dropped 6 bases, with 8 bases sitting between them. Here the CDR3 reads CASSIQGGEQYF. The CDR3 DNA reads TGTGCCAGTAGTATACAGGGTGGCGAGCAGTACTTC.

The J gene is TRBJ1-1, the V gene TRBV27; TRBD1 is a possible D gene (6 bases). CDR1 and CDR2 from the germline V gene are MNHEY and SMNVEV (reference sequence). The CDR3 is 16 amino acids. V lost 3 bases and J lost 1, with 15 bases in between. CDR3 region: CASSLGRGLGNTEAFF. The CDR3 nucleotides read TGTGCCAGCAGTTTGGGCAGGGGCCTAGGGAACACTGAAGCTTTCTTT.

The V gene is TRBV7-2, the J gene TRBJ2-7, with 11 positions matching TRBD2. V dropped 5 bases and J dropped 0; count of bases not matched to a gene: 3. The CDR3 spans 15 residues. The V gene's germline CDR1 is SGHTA and CDR2 FQGNSA. Here the CDR3 DNA reads TGTGCCAGCAGCCCGACTAGCGGGAACTCCTACGAGCAGTACTTC. This gives the protein CASSPTSGNSYEQYF.

The V call is TRBV10-3, the J call TRBJ2-1; the match to TRBD2 covers 10 bases. The J segment lost 8 bases and the V segment lost 6 bases, leaving 13 bases of the junction unmatched. This CDR3 has 16 amino acids. CDR1 is ENHRY and CDR2 is SYGVKD in the germline V gene. This CDR3 is CAIRSGASGSLDEQFF. The CDR3 DNA reads TGTGCCATCAGATCGGGGGCTAGCGGGAGTTTGGATGAGCAGTTCTTC.

This clone was seen only once. V is TRBV7-9 and J is TRBJ1-4; no clear D gene. Per the germline V gene, CDR1 is SEHNR and CDR2 is FQNEAQ (reference sequence). Trimming took off 2 bases at V and 5 bases at J, with 12 bases between the two ends. There are 15 residues in the CDR3. The CDR3: CASSLLGRENEKLFF. DNA for the CDR3: TGTGCCAGCAGCTTATTAGGGAGGGAAAATGAAAAACTGTTTTTT.

This chain joins TRBV19 and TRBJ1-5, with D possibly matching TRBD1 (6 bases). The V end lost 0 bases, the J end lost 0 bases, and 21 bases lay between the germline ends. The CDR3 contains 20 residues. Germline V lookup: CDR1 LNHDA, CDR2 SQIVND (reference sequence). The CDR3 protein is CASSIDHQGPTTTSNQPQHF. The CDR3 DNA reads TGTGCCAGTAGTATAGATCATCAGGGGCCGACGACGACTAGCAATCAGCCCCAGCATTTT.